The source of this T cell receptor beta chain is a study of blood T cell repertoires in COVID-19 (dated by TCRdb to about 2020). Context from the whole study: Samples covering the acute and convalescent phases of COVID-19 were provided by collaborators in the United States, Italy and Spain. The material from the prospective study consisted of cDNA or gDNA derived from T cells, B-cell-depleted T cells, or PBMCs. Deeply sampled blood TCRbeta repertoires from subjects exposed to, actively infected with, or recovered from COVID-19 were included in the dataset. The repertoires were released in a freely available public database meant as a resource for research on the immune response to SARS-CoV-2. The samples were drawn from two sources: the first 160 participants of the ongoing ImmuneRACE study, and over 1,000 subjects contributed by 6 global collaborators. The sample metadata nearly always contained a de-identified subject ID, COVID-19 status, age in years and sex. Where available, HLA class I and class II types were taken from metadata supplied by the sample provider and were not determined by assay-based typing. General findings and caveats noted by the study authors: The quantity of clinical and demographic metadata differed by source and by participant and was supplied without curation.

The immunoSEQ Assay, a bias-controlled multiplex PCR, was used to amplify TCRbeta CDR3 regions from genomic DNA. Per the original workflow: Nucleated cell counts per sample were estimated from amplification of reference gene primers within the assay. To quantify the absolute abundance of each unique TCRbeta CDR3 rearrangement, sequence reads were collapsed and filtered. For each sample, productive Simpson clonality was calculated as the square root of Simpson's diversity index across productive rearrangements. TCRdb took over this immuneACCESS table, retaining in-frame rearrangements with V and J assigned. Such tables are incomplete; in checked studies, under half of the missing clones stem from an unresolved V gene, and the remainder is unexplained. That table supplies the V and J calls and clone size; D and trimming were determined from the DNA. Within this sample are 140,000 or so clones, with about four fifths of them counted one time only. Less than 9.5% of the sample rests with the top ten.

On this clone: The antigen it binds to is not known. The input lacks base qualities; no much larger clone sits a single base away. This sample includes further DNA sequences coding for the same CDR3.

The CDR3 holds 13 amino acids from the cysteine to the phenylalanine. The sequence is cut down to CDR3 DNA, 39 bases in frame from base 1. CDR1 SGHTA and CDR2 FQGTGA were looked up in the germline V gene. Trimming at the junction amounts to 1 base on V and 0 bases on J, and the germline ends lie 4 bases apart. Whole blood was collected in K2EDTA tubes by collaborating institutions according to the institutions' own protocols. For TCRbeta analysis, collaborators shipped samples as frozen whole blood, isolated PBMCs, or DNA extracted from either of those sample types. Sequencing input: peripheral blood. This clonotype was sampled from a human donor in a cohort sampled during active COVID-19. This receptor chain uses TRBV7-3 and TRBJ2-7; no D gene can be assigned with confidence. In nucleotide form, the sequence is TGTGCCAGCAGCTTAAGCAGCTCCTACGAGCAGTACTTC. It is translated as CASSLSSSYEQYF. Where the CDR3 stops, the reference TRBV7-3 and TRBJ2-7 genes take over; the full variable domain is GAGVSQTPSNKVTEKGKYVELRCDPISGHTALYWYRQSLGQGPEFLIYFQGTGAADDSGLPNDRFFAVRPEGSVSTLKIQRTERGDSAVYLCASSLSSSYEQYFGPGTRLTVT.